This TCR beta chain was captured in a study of blood T cell repertoires in COVID-19. The ends lost 9 bases at V and 5 bases at J; junction bases unmatched: 3. Germline-derived CDR1 and CDR2 are MNHEY and SMNVEV (reference sequence). This CDR3 contains 12 residues. Only in-frame clones appear in the TCRdb table, and some are missing; sequencing was by immunoSEQ multiplex PCR. The sample includes some 200,000 clones, around 86% of them seen just once. Sample: PBMCs or T cells enriched from blood (not recorded which). J is TRBJ2-7 and V is TRBV27, with 11 bases identical to TRBD1. The clonotype originates from a woman between 45 and 65 years old with acute COVID-19. CDR3 sequence: CASWTGGNEQYF. Written as DNA, the CDR3 is TGTGCCAGTTGGACAGGGGGCAACGAGCAGTACTTC.